The entry below gives a single TCR beta chain sequence along with its context. Antigen: not known. This CDR3 is built from 13 residues. With 0 bases removed from V and 0 bases from J, the gap between germline ends came to 3 bases. Per the germline V gene, CDR1 is SGHNT and CDR2 is YYREEE (reference sequence). Sequencing used immunoSEQ multiplex PCR; TCRdb keeps in-frame clones, though not all of them. The repertoire consists of around 39,000 clones, with roughly 71% occurring once and the leading ten covering around 6.3%. These data originate in a study of immune evolution from preneoplasia to lung adenocarcinoma. Study findings and constraints: Normal lung had highest clonality; later lesions appeared denser, more diverse. Normal lung had the highest top T cell clone frequencies.

Patients had resection in Japan or China between 2014 and 2017. After pathologic assessment, macro-dissection selected premalignant or tumor cells for extraction. This receptor was identified in a person aged 55 to 69 with lung adenocarcinoma. Material: FFPE invasive lung adenocarcinoma tissue. The chain joins TRBV5-4 to TRBJ1-1; D gene uncertain. The chain's CDR3 is CASSLDLNTEAFF. CDR3 DNA sequence: TGTGCCAGCAGCTTGGACCTGAACACTGAAGCTTTCTTT.